This T cell receptor beta chain was captured by sequencing in a study of tumor-infiltrating lymphocytes in primary liver carcinoma. Total RNA and DNA came together from about 19-30 mg of bulk tissue without cell sorting. Over 75% of the cells were viable tumor cells in every tumor sample. Study results and limitations: Overlap in tumor-adjacent and tumor-blood pairs fell below that of tumor region pairs. The study found only about 7.5-25% of top clones in all five tumor regions.

cDNA specific to TCR beta was made from around 450 ng of total RNA, with a constant-region primer employed for priming. Three-round nested multiplex PCR performed with slightly modified ARM-PCR produced the TCR beta libraries. Investigators reported that the first two PCR rounds, at 10 to 11 cycles each, used TRBV1-TRBV30 forward primers with a C-beta reverse primer. From the multiplex PCR reads, TCRdb called clonotypes with MiXCR, one entry per CDR3 protein. The sample consists of 90,000 to 100,000 distinct CDR3 sequences, more than 65% of them appearing once. The germline V gene has CDR1 MNHNS and CDR2 SASEGT. This CDR3 has 13 amino acids. A word on this clonotype: Its target is unknown. One junction end does not reproduce the germline sequence, and a read error may be involved.

The receptor was isolated from a woman in her fifties or sixties with primary liver carcinoma and hepatitis B virus infection. Sequencing was done on a sample of liver tumor tissue from sampling region 5. The sample's subset: tumor region T5, tumor centre. This chain links TRBV6-1 with TRBJ2-7; TRBD1 is a possible D gene (6 bases). Written as DNA, the CDR3 is TGTCCCAGCAGTCCCCTGACAGGATGGGAGCAGTACTTC. Amino acid sequence: CPSSPLTGWEQYF.